Below, 4 T cell receptor beta chains from the same sample are listed, as sequenced in a study of T cell responses to AZD1222 COVID-19 vaccine. Clones were sequenced by immunoSEQ multiplex PCR, and TCRdb holds only the in-frame ones, with some missing. The sample carries about 120,000 clones, 87% recorded once. The sequencing here drew on peripheral blood, taken on day 0 of AZD1222 vaccination. The origin of the receptors is an adult in good health.

The V and J genes are TRBV18 and TRBJ2-7, with 12 nucleotides matching TRBD2. This CDR3 is 16 amino acids long. The J segment lost 1 base and the V segment lost 3 bases, leaving 4 bases of the junction unmatched. CDR1 is KGHSH and CDR2 is LQKENI in the germline V gene. In nucleotides, the CDR3 is TGTGCCAGCTCACCCAGACTAGCGGGGGAGTCCTACGAGCAGTACTTC. Protein product: CASSPRLAGESYEQYF.

This clone showed up just once. The junction and the germline gene differ at one end; a read error may be behind it. J is TRBJ2-3 and V is TRBV9; D may be TRBD2 (6 bases). Germline lookup yields CDR1 SGDLS and CDR2 YYNGEE. The CDR3 is made up of 14 amino acids. CDR3 protein: CASSVAGRDSLWNF. In DNA, the CDR3 is TGTGCCAGCAGCGTAGCTGGTCGGGACTCCCTATGGAATTTT.

V usage is TRBV6-5 and J usage is TRBJ2-5; maybe TRBD1 (6 bases). Germline CDR1 and CDR2: MNHEY and SVGAGI. The CDR3 runs to 14 residues. V lost 5 bases, J lost 5 bases, and 15 bases lay in between. This CDR3 reads CASSTPQGWETQYF. The CDR3 nucleotides read TGTGCCAGCAGTACCCCACAGGGTTGGGAGACCCAGTACTTC.

The genes are TRBV29-1 and TRBJ2-1, with D unclear. Trimming removed 6 bases at V and 6 bases at J, with 12 bases between. The CDR3 runs 12 residues. Germline loops: CDR1 SQVTM, CDR2 ANQGSEA. The CDR3 protein is CSVSRTLNEQFF. CDR3 nucleotide sequence: TGCAGCGTGTCCCGGACCCTCAATGAGCAGTTCTTC.